A selection of T cell receptor beta chains follows, all from one sample in a study of blood T cell repertoires in COVID-19. Produced via immunoSEQ multiplex PCR; TCRdb's table is partial and in-frame only. The data hold over 200,000 clones, with roughly 86% observed a single time. Material: peripheral blood. These TCRs come from a woman in her fifties or sixties with acute or convalescent COVID-19. Each CDR3 is given with its conserved first and last residue.

v_call cdr3_aa
TRBV6-5 CASSYRTGVENSPLHF
TRBV30 CAWSGGQGAPLGGSQPQHF
TRBV18 CASSPYRGANTGELFF
TRBV27 CASSPSTIAALAKNIQYF
TRBV7-2 CASSLPRTLAKNIQYF
TRBV4-1 CASSQVGGRGDSPLHF
TRBV18 CASSPRFQGANTGELFF
TRBV19 CASSTSGTVSQPQHF
TRBV18 CASSRLQALNTEAFF
TRBV5-1 CASSSTGFGNSPLHF
TRBV4-3 CASSQAPRRPSSGSDEQYF
TRBV19 CASSIDRGGTQYF
TRBV21-1 CASSETVRARSYEQYF
TRBV11-2 CASSFQKLAGENTGELFF
TRBV5-5 CASSLQGLNEKLFF
TRBV3-1/TRBV3-2 CASSRSSGRNEQFF
TRBV6-5 CASRIEQGNYGYTF
TRBV5-1 CASQREGIDEQYF
TRBV6-5 CASSSSTSLNEQFF
TRBV19 CASSTQGRRDQPQHF
TRBV19 CASSMGGTGESRNSPLHF
TRBV9 CASSFEGFGNTIYF
TRBV18 CASSPQWTENGYTF
TRBV7-2 CASSRGGGNQPQHF
TRBV5-1 CASSLALASYNEQFF
TRBV28 CASSYTSNEQYF
TRBV27 CASSSSRSGYTF
TRBV10-1 CASSDNRFYGYTF
TRBV10-2 CASGEAVQRAQYF
TRBV27 CASTLKASGSNEQFF
TRBV7-2 CASSTRQGYQPQHF
TRBV9 CASSVGGFGYNEQFF
TRBV11-3 CASSLQGQNTEAFF
TRBV9 CASSPGEGVANTGELFF
TRBV10-2 CASSEHGFRGNQPQHF
TRBV19 CASSTGLAGGPSTDTQYF
TRBV11-2 CASRPGTGYDYGYTF
TRBV27 CASSLSLALNYGYTF
TRBV20-1 CLAKGAPEAFF
TRBV25-1 CASSEGQGWNQPQHF
TRBV28 CASSLITEAFF
TRBV4-3 CASSQDGQGMETQYF
TRBV10-3 CATVGQGYTEAFF
TRBV11-3 CASSLGRLAGSTQETQYF
TRBV4-1 CASSQADSYEQYF
TRBV3-1/TRBV3-2 CASSLAGPDEQYF
TRBV19 CASSVTGSHEQYF
TRBV19 CASTPQGAGNIQYF
TRBV19 CASSVGGFGNQPQHF
TRBV5-4 CASSFGLAALRDF
TRBV9 CASSVDVGVIYGYTF
TRBV6-5 CASSYRRDRGGELFF
TRBV5-6 CASSLAGGTLITGELFF
TRBV5-6 CASSLEGDLSGYTF
TRBV28 CASSSGTPYGYTF
TRBV5-5 CASRGTGTFGNTIYF
TRBV30 CAWNYRDVRNTIYF
TRBV9 CASSVARGETQYF
TRBV30 CAWGTQGVSQPQHF